The 11 T cell receptor beta chains in this list originate from one sample, sequenced in a study of Ad26.COV2.S vaccination and SARS-CoV-2 variants. The protocol was immunoSEQ multiplex PCR, while the TCRdb copy is restricted to in-frame clones and leaves out a portion. The table lists around 300,000 clones, roughly 90% of them singletons. The treatment was: approximately 18 received Ad26.COV2.S at low or high dose, single or two shots; five or six received placebo; per-sample allocation not given. It was on day 63 after the first vaccine or placebo injection that samples were taken. The source was peripheral blood, collected in a trial of Ad26.COV2.S vaccine versus placebo. The source is a person aged 18-65 years who received the Ad26.COV2.S COVID-19 vaccine or a placebo.

The chain combines TRBV6-5 with TRBJ1-3; TRBD1 matches 7 bases. With 6 bases clipped from V and 9 bases from J, the junction kept 11 bases outside the gene matches. The CDR3 length is 14 residues. From germline, CDR1 is MNHEY and CDR2 SVGAGI. CDR3 sequence: CASSSTGRLRTIYF. The DNA for the CDR3 is TGTGCCAGCAGCTCGACAGGGAGGTTACGCACCATATATTTT.

CDR3 bases: TGTGCCAGCAGTGAGGGCGGGGGCTGGTACGAGCAGTACTTC. Amino acids: CASSEGGGWYEQYF. V usage is TRBV6-1 and J usage is TRBJ2-7, with a weak D call TRBD2 (7 bases). Germline CDR1 and CDR2: MNHNS and SASEGT. The CDR3 runs to 14 residues. Trimming pared 3 bases from V and 4 bases from J, leaving 13 bases between.

The genes are TRBV19 and TRBJ1-2; D is perhaps TRBD1 (6 bases). With 6 bases removed from V and 2 bases from J, the gap between germline ends came to 16 bases. This CDR3 has 15 residues. The germline gives CDR1 LNHDA, CDR2 SQIVND (reference sequence). The CDR3 bases are TGTGCCAGTAGCTGGCGGGGGGCCCCCAACTATGGCTACACCTTC. This gives the protein CASSWRGAPNYGYTF.

V and J are TRBV7-6 and TRBJ2-1; TRBD2 is a possible D gene (7 bases). This CDR3 is 17 amino acids long. CDR1 and CDR2 from the germline V gene are SGHVS and FNYEAQ. Between the trimmed V and J ends, which lost 5 bases and 2 bases, there was a span of 19 bases. CDR3 nucleotide sequence: TGTGCCAGCAGCGCACCGGGGGCGGGGGCTGCCTACAATGAGCAGTTCTTC. It encodes CASSAPGAGAAYNEQFF.

The V call is TRBV11-3, the J call TRBJ2-2; 10 nucleotides match TRBD2. The CDR3 extends over 18 amino acids. The germline gives CDR1 SGHNT, CDR2 YENEEA. V lost 10 bases, J lost 6 bases, and 20 bases stayed unmatched. Here the CDR3 reads CAIPDPRAGGQVAGELFF. The DNA of the CDR3 is TGTGCCATTCCAGACCCACGAGCGGGAGGGCAGGTTGCCGGGGAGCTGTTTTTT.

The genes are TRBV7-8 and TRBJ2-1; D is perhaps TRBD2 (6 bases). Trimming pared 0 bases from V and 5 bases from J, leaving 14 bases between. Germline CDR1 reads SGHVS; CDR2 reads FQNEAQ. The CDR3 is 16 amino acids. CDR3 DNA sequence: TGTGCCAGCAGCTTAGCGCGTGTTCTAGCGAACAATGAGCAGTTCTTC. This sequence encodes CASSLARVLANNEQFF.

The gene calls are TRBV19 and TRBJ2-3, with D uncertain. The V and J ends lost 7 bases and 2 bases respectively, with 10 bases between them. This CDR3 region has 13 residues. CDR1 is LNHDA and CDR2 is SQIVND in the germline V gene (reference sequence). CDR3 residues: CASIGSNTDTQYF. CDR3 in DNA: TGTGCCAGTATAGGGTCGAACACAGATACGCAGTATTTT.

The CDR3 here is CASSHNGEESEKLFF. In DNA form, the CDR3 reads TGTGCCAGCAGTCACAACGGGGAAGAGAGTGAAAAACTGTTTTTT. V gene TRBV27 combines with J gene TRBJ1-4; D gene unclear. With 5 bases removed from V and 7 bases from J, the gap between germline ends came to 17 bases. The CDR3 contains 15 residues. Looked up from germline, CDR1 is MNHEY and CDR2 is SMNVEV (reference sequence). Filled out from reference TRBV27 and TRBJ1-4, the complete variable domain reads EAQVTQNPRYLITVTGKKLTVTCSQNMNHEYMSWYRQDPGLGLRQIYYSMNVEVTDKGDVPEGYKVSRKEKRNFPLILESPSPNQTSLYFCASSHNGEESEKLFFGSGTQLSVL.

The gene calls are TRBV12-3 or TRBV12-4 and TRBJ1-2, with no clear D. The CDR3 covers 13 residues. Deletions cut 3 bases from V and 6 bases from J, with 11 bases between. As DNA, the CDR3 is TGTGCCAGCAGTTTTGTGCCCGGCCATGGCTACACCTTC. Protein sequence: CASSFVPGHGYTF.

The chain combines TRBV20-1 with TRBJ2-7; TRBD2 agrees at 8 bases. Germline values: CDR1 DFQATT, CDR2 SNEGSKA (reference sequence). The CDR3 sequence is 18 residues long. J was trimmed by 0 bases and V by 3 bases; bases with no gene match: 16. In DNA form, the CDR3 reads TGCAGTGCTAGTTGGGCACGGGGGGGAGCTGCCAGCTCCTACGAGCAGTACTTC. Amino acids: CSASWARGGAASSYEQYF.

The table lists this clone with a few counts. The genes are TRBV5-1 and TRBJ1-1; a weak D match, TRBD1 (5 bases). There are 15 residues in the CDR3. The germline V and J ends were trimmed by 0 bases and 8 bases, with 17 bases remaining between them. The germline V gene encodes CDR1 SGHRS and CDR2 YFSETQ. CDR3 DNA: TGCGCCAGCAGCTTGGAAGGACACCCTCTCGCAGAAGCTTTCTTT. Amino acid sequence: CASSLEGHPLAEAFF. Variable domain in full (rest from reference TRBV5-1 and TRBJ1-1): KAGVTQTPRYLIKTRGQQVTLSCSPISGHRSVSWYQQTPGQGLQFLFEYFSETQRNKGNFPGRFSGRQFSNSRSEMNVSTLELGDSALYLCASSLEGHPLAEAFFGQGTRLTVV.